This T cell receptor beta chain was captured by sequencing in a study of tumor and adjacent non-tumor tissue in lung cancer. On this clonotype: Its antigen is currently unknown. A read error may explain this, as a much larger clone is one base away.

The CDR3 has 14 amino acids. V lost 5 bases and J lost 5; bases outside the gene matches: 8. Germline values: CDR1 MNHEY, CDR2 SVGAGI. Points from the study as a whole: Compared with tumor, normal lung showed significantly lower TCR diversity. In normal lung, the top 100 clones were significantly more dominant than in tumor.

No cell sorting was done before RNA was extracted from the tissue. TCRbeta libraries were built with three rounds of nested PCR, modified from ARM-PCR. Each CDR3 protein is one row after TCRdb ran MiXCR on the multiplex PCR reads. Of around 140,000 distinct CDR3 sequences in the sample, 66% were seen once. Sequenced input: lung tumor tissue. The chain links TRBV6-5 to TRBJ2-5, with 7 bases aligning to TRBD1. This clonotype was obtained from a man aged 55 to 70 with small cell lung cancer. The CDR3 sequence: CASSQGQLRETQYF. CDR3 bases: TGTGCCAGCAGTCAGGGACAGTTGAGGGAGACCCAGTACTTC.